A selection of T cell receptor beta chains follows, all from one sample in a study of control samples from healthy donors and cancer patients. Measured with immunoSEQ multiplex PCR; TCRdb has only the in-frame clones, and not every one. The sample comprises approximately 94,000 clones, 80% to 95% of which are singletons, and 0.92% rests with the top ten. Sequencing was performed on blood. The receptors were sampled from a young woman in good health. The CDR3 runs from the conserved cysteine through the conserved F or W. The order of the fields is V gene, J gene, clone size, D gene, CDR3 protein. A D gene is named only where the DNA matches it firmly. Size is stated for part of the rows, as once, few or many counts, or as a class when the clone is expanded.

>TRBV7-8|TRBJ1-4|.|.
CASSFGRNNEKLFF
>TRBV28|TRBJ1-2|.|.
CASGTRIGASYGYTF
>TRBV28|TRBJ2-3|.|.
CASSSGTPQYF
>TRBV28|TRBJ1-6|.|.
CASSSGTHYNSPLHF
>TRBV10-1|TRBJ1-1|once|TRBD1
CASSESVSQGAGNTEAFF
>TRBV28|TRBJ1-6|.|.
CASSYGQPEIYNSPLHF
>TRBV27|TRBJ1-6|.|.
CASSLVGDSPLHF
>TRBV19|TRBJ2-1|.|.
CASRRAGPHFSYNEQFF
>TRBV6-5|TRBJ1-5|.|.
CASSPWRGNKPQHF
>TRBV5-4|TRBJ1-1|.|.
CASSPTGARGGNTEAFF